Listed here are 13 T cell receptor beta chains from one sample, sequenced in a study of T cell responses to AZD1222 COVID-19 vaccine. The method was immunoSEQ multiplex PCR; TCRdb's version includes in-frame clones alone and lacks a portion of them. The sample yields approximately 150,000 clones, around 91% seen once. This sample comprised peripheral blood, obtained 28 days after the second AZD1222 dose. Receptor source: an adult who received the AZD1222 COVID-19 vaccine.

This chain joins TRBV7-9 and TRBJ1-3; D ambiguous. The germline V gene has CDR1 SEHNR and CDR2 FQNEAQ (reference sequence). V was clipped by 5 bases and J by 2 bases, with 10 bases between them. This CDR3 has 14 amino acids. CDR3 coding DNA: TGTGCCAGCAGCCAAGGGCGAGCTGGAAACACCATATATTTT. Protein sequence: CASSQGRAGNTIYF. Together with reference TRBV7-9 and TRBJ1-3, the CDR3 gives the full variable domain: DTGVSQNPRHKITKRGQNVTFRCDPISEHNRLYWYRQTLGQGPEFLTYFQNEAQLEKSRLLSDRFSAERPKGSFSTLEIQRTEQGDSAMYLCASSQGRAGNTIYFGEGSWLTVV.

J is TRBJ1-1 and V is TRBV11-2; 7 nucleotides line up with TRBD1. The CDR3 runs 15 residues. Germline values: CDR1 SGHAT, CDR2 FQNNGV. The junction had 4 bases not matched to a gene; V was cut back by 3 bases and J by 0 bases. For the CDR3, the DNA is TGTGCCAGCAGCTTCCTCAGGGGGATGAACACTGAAGCTTTCTTT. Translation: CASSFLRGMNTEAFF.

The chain is built from TRBV2 and TRBJ2-1; D is unclear. Germline V gene lookup returns CDR1 SNHLY and CDR2 FYNNEI. V lost 3 bases to trimming and J lost 9 bases, with 12 bases between them. The CDR3 runs 13 residues. The CDR3 DNA reads as TGTGCCAGCAGTGAGTCCCGGCACGGTGAGCAGTTCTTC. As protein: CASSESRHGEQFF. The whole variable domain, filled in from reference TRBV2 and TRBJ2-1, reads EPEVTQTPSHQVTQMGQEVILRCVPISNHLYFYWYRQILGQKVEFLVSFYNNEISEKSEIFDDQFSVERPDGSNFTLKIRSTKLEDSAMYFCASSESRHGEQFFGPGTRLTVL.

V usage is TRBV11-2 and J usage is TRBJ2-3; 13 bases fit TRBD2. CDR1 SGHAT and CDR2 FQNNGV come from the germline V gene. J gave up 3 bases and V 5 bases, and 2 bases lay outside the gene matches. CDR3 length: 15 residues. The CDR3 region has the DNA TGTGCCAGCAGCCAGGGACTAGCGGGAACAGATACGCAGTATTTT. As protein: CASSQGLAGTDTQYF.

The chain links TRBV13 to TRBJ2-7, with TRBD2 as a possible D gene (6 bases). The CDR3 consists of 14 residues. The ends were cut back, 6 bases at V and 5 bases at J, with 17 bases in the middle. CDR1 is PRHDT, CDR2 FYEKMQ, per germline (reference sequence). The CDR3 loop reads CASRASRGAHEQYF. In DNA form, the CDR3 reads TGTGCCAGCAGGGCAAGTCGCGGGGCCCACGAGCAGTACTTC.

The rearrangement joins TRBV19 to TRBJ2-1; 14 nucleotides line up with TRBD2. Per the germline V gene, CDR1 is LNHDA and CDR2 is SQIVND (reference sequence). The CDR3 runs 12 residues. Trimming cost V 10 bases and J 12 bases; bases outside gene matches: 5. The CDR3 sequence: CATGTSGGGQFF. The DNA for the CDR3 is TGTGCCACCGGGACTAGCGGGGGAGGGCAGTTCTTC.

The chain uses TRBV3-1 (or the pseudogene TRBV3-2) and TRBJ2-7, with D unclear. V was clipped by 1 base and J by 6 bases, with 7 bases between them. Germline V gene lookup returns CDR1 LGHDT and CDR2 YNNKEL (reference sequence). The CDR3 loop spans 12 amino acids. CDR3 in DNA: TGTGCCAGCAGCCAAGGAGTGCTCGAGCAGTACGTC. This sequence encodes CASSQGVLEQYV.

The CDR3 region is CASSSPYKPGPAAFF. The CDR3 DNA is TGTGCCAGCAGCTCGCCGTACAAACCGGGGCCGGCAGCTTTCTTT. The genes are TRBV13 and TRBJ1-1; D perhaps matches TRBD1 (5 bases). The CDR3 runs 15 residues. The V gene's germline CDR1 is PRHDT and CDR2 FYEKMQ (reference sequence). Trimming left V 4 bases short and J 10 bases short, with 22 bases between.

J is TRBJ1-6 and V is TRBV5-4; D unclear. The CDR3 sequence is 14 residues long. Germline V CDR1 and CDR2: SGHNT, YYREEE (reference sequence). V lost 0 bases and J lost 7, with 8 bases in between. CDR3 in amino acids: CASSLDGNNSPLHF. The CDR3 DNA follows: TGTGCCAGCAGCTTGGACGGAAACAATTCACCCCTCCACTTT.

This clone was found a few times. The gene calls are TRBV5-1 and TRBJ2-1, with D unresolved. V was cut by 4 bases and J by 5 bases, with 4 bases left in between. The V gene's germline CDR1 is SGHRS and CDR2 YFSETQ. This CDR3 region has 11 residues. Here the CDR3 DNA reads TGCGCCAGCAGCGCCGACAATGAGCAGTTCTTC. Translated, it gives CASSADNEQFF.

The genes are TRBV6-5 and TRBJ2-5; 13 positions agree with TRBD2. There are 15 residues in the CDR3. V shed 8 bases and J 2 bases; nucleotides not matched to a gene: 5. CDR1 and CDR2 from the germline V gene are MNHEY and SVGAGI. CDR3 sequence: CASLKLAGGQETQYF. CDR3 DNA sequence: TGTGCCAGCCTAAAACTAGCGGGGGGGCAAGAGACCCAGTACTTC.

The gene calls are TRBV28 and TRBJ2-7; no definite D call. There are 15 residues in the CDR3. In germline, CDR1 is MDHEN, CDR2 SYDVKM. Trimming pared 5 bases from V and 4 bases from J, leaving 18 bases between. The CDR3 here is CASSMRHARGYEQYV. CDR3 DNA: TGTGCCAGCAGTATGAGGCACGCCAGAGGTTACGAGCAGTACGTC.

J is TRBJ1-6 and V is TRBV19; D may be TRBD1 (5 bases). V was clipped by 7 bases and J by 7 bases, with 11 bases between them. The CDR3 has 13 amino acids. Germline lookup yields CDR1 LNHDA and CDR2 SQIVND (reference sequence). The CDR3 DNA reads as TGTGCCAGTACCTACAGACAGAATTCACCCCTCCACTTT. Protein: CASTYRQNSPLHF.